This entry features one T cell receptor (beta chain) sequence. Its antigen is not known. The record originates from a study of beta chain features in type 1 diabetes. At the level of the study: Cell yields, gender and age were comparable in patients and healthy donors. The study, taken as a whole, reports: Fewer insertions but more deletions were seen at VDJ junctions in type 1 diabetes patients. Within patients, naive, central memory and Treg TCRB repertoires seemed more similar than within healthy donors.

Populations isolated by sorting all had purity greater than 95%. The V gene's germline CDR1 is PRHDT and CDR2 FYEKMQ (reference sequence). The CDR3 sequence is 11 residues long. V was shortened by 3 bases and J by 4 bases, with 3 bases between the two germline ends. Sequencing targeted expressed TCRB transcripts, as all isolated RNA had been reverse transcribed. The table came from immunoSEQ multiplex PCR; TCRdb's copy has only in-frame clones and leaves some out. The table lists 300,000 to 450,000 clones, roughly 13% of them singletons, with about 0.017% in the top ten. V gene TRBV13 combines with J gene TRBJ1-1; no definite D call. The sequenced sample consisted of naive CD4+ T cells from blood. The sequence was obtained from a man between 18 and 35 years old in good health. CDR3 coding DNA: TGTGCCAGCAGCTTTCTCACTGAAGCTTTCTTT. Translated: CASSFLTEAFF.